Sequencing of this T cell receptor beta chain was carried out in a study of blood T cell repertoires in COVID-19. The overall study: Sample material is recorded as cDNA or gDNA derived from T cells, B-cell-depleted T cells, or PBMCs.

TCRdb's copy holds only in-frame clones and misses some; the assay was immunoSEQ multiplex PCR. The repertoire holds 290,000 or so clones, with 75% to 85% as singletons. V lost 0 bases, J lost 5 bases, and 4 bases lay in between. Germline CDR1 and CDR2: MNHNS and SASEGT. The length of the CDR3 is 13 residues. The clonotype originates from a man aged 45-65 years with active or convalescent COVID-19. The specimen was peripheral blood. The chain recombines TRBV6-1 with TRBJ2-2; D unclear. DNA for the CDR3: TGTGCCAGCAGTGAAGCTCTAACCGGGGAGCTGTTTTTT. Residues: CASSEALTGELFF.